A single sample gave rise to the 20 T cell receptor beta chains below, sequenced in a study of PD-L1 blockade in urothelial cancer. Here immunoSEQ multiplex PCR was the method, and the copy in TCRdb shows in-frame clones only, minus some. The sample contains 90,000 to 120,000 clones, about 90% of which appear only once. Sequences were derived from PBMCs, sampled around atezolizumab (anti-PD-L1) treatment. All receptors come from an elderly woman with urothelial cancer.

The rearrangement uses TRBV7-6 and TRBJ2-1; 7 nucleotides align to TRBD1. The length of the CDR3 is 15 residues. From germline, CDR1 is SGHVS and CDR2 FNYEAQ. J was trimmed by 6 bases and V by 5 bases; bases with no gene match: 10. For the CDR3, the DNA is TGTGCCAGCAGCGAAATGGACAGGTTCCTCAATGAGCAGTTCTTC. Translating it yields CASSEMDRFLNEQFF.

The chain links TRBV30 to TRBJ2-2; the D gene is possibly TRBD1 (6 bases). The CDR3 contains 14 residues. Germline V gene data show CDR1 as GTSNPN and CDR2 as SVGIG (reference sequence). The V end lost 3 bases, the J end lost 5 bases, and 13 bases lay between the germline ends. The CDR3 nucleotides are TGTGCCTGGAGAGCACCAGGGGATACCGGGGAGCTGTTTTTT. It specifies CAWRAPGDTGELFF.

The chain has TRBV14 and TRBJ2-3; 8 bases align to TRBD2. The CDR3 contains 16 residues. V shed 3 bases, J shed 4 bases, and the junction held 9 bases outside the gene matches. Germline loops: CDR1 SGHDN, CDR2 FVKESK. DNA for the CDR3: TGTGCCAGCAGCCACCTGAGCGGGAGAGGCGCAGATACGCAGTATTTT. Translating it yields CASSHLSGRGADTQYF.

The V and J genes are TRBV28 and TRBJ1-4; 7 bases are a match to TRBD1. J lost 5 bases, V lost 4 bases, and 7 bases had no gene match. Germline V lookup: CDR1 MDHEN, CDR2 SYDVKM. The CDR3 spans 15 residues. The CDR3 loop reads CASSSTGQRNEKLFF. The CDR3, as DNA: TGTGCCAGCAGTTCCACGGGACAGAGGAATGAAAAACTGTTTTTT.

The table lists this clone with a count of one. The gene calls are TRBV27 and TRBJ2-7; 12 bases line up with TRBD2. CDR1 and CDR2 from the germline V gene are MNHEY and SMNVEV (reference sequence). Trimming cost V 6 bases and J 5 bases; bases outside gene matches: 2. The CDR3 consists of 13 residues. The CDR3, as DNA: TGTGCCAGCAGACGACTAGCGGGGGACGAGCAGTACTTC. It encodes CASRRLAGDEQYF.

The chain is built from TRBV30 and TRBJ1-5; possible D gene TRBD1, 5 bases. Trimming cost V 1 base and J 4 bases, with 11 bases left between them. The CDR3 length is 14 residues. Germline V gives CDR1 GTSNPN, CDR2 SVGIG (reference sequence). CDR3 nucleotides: TGTGCCTGGAGTGATGGGGGGAATAATCAGCCCCAGCATTTT. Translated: CAWSDGGNNQPQHF.

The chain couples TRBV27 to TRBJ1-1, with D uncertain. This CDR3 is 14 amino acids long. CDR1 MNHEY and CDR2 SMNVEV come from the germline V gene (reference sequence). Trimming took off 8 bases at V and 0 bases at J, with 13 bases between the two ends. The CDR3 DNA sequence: TGTGCCAGCCAAAGGTCCCGGGTGAACACTGAAGCTTTCTTT. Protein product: CASQRSRVNTEAFF.

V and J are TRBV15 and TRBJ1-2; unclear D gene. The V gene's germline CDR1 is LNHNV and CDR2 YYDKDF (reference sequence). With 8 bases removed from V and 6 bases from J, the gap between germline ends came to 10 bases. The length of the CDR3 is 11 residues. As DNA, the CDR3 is TGTGCCACCCTCGCGATGCATGGCTACACCTTC. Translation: CATLAMHGYTF.

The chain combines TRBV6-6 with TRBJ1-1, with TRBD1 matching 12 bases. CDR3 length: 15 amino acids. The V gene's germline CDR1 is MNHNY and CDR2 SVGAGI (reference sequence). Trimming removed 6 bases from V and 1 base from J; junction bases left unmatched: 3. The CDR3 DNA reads TGTGCCAGCAGCGGGACAGGGGGCAAGAACACTGAAGCTTTCTTT. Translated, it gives CASSGTGGKNTEAFF.

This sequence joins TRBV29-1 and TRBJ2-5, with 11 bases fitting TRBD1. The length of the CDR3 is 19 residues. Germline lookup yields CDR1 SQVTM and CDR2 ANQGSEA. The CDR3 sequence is CSSTPLRTGGKTRGETQYF. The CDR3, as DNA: TGCAGTTCAACTCCCCTAAGGACAGGGGGCAAGACAAGGGGAGAGACCCAGTACTTC.

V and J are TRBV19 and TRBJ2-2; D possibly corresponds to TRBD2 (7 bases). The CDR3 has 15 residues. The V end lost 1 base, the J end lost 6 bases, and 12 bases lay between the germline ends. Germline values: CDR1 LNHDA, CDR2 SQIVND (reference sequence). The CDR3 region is CASSIGGGVSGELFF. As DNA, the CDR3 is TGTGCCAGTAGTATAGGAGGGGGGGTCTCCGGGGAGCTGTTTTTT. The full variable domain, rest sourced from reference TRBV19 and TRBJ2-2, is DGGITQSPKYLFRKEGQNVTLSCEQNLNHDAMYWYRQDPGQGLRLIYYSQIVNDFQKGDIAEGYSVSREKKESFPLTVTSAQKNPTAFYLCASSIGGGVSGELFFGEGSRLTVL.

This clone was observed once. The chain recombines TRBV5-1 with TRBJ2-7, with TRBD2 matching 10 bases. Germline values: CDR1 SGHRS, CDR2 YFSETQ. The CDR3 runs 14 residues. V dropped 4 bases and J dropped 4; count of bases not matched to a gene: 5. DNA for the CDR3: TGCGCCAGCAGCCATTCTAGCGGGAGTTACGAGCAGTACTTC. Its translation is CASSHSSGSYEQYF.

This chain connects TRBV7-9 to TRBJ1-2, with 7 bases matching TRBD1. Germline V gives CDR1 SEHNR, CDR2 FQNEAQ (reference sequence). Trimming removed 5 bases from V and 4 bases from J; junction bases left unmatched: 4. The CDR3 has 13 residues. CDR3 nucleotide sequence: TGTGCCAGCAGCATGGGACAGTCCTATGGCTACACCTTC. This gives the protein CASSMGQSYGYTF.

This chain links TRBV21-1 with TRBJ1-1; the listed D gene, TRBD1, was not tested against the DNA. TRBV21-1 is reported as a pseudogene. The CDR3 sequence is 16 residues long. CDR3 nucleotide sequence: TGTGCCAGCAGCAAAGTATACAGGGGAGAGGACACTGAAGCTTTCTTT. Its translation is CASSKVYRGEDTEAFF.

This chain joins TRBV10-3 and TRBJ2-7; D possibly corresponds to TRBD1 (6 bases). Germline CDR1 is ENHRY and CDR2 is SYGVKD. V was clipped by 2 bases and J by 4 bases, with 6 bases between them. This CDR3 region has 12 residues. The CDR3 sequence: CAISEDRYEQYF. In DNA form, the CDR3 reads TGTGCCATCAGTGAGGACAGGTACGAGCAGTACTTC.

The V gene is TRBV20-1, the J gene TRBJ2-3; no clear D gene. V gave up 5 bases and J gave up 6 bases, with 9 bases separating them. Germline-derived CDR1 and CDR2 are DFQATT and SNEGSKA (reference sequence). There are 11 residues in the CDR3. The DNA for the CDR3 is TGCAGTGCTTTCCCACTGGATACGCAGTATTTT. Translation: CSAFPLDTQYF.

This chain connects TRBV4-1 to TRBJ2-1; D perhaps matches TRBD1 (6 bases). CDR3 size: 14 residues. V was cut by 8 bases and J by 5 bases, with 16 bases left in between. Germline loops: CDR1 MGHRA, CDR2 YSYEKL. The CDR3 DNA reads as TGCGCCAGCGAATACAGGGTAGGGGACAATGAGCAGTTCTTC. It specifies CASEYRVGDNEQFF.

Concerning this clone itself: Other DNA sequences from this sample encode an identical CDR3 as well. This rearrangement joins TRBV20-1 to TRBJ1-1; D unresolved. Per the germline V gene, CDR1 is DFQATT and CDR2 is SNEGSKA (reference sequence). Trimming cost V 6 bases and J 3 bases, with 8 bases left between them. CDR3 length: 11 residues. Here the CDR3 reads CSARRDTEAFF. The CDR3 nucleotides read TGCAGTGCAAGACGGGACACTGAAGCTTTCTTT.

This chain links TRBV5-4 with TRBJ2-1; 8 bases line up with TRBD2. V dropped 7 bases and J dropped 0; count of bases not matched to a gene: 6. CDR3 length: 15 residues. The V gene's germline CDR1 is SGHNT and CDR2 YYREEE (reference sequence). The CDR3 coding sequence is TGTGCCAGCCGAAGCGGGACTAGCTCCTACAATGAGCAGTTCTTC. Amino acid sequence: CASRSGTSSYNEQFF.

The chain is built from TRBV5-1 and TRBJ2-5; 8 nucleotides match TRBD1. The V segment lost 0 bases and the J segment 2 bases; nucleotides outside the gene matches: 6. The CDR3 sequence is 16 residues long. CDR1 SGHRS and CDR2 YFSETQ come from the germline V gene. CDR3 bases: TGCGCCAGCAGCTTGGGCGGGACAGGAGGGCAAGAGACCCAGTACTTC. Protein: CASSLGGTGGQETQYF.